These 20 T cell receptor beta chains were all obtained from the same sample, sequenced in a study of control samples from healthy donors and cancer patients. TCRdb's copy holds only in-frame clones and misses some; the assay was immunoSEQ multiplex PCR. The sample consists of about 110,000 clones, 88% of them appearing once. The sample taken for sequencing was PBMCs. The source of these receptors is a woman between 55 and 75 years old with lung cancer.

The chain combines TRBV12-3 or TRBV12-4 with TRBJ2-7; D is unresolved. CDR3 size: 12 residues. V dropped 3 bases and J dropped 5 bases, with 8 bases sitting between them. The CDR3 sequence: CASSFRWDEQYF. In DNA, the CDR3 is TGTGCCAGCAGTTTCAGGTGGGACGAGCAGTACTTC.

This chain uses TRBV19 with TRBJ2-7; 8 nucleotides match TRBD1. The CDR3 is 14 amino acids. Germline CDR1 reads LNHDA; CDR2 reads SQIVND (reference sequence). Losses at the gene ends were 9 bases for V and 2 bases for J; bases not matched to a gene: 9. CDR3 sequence reads: CASEERTGTYEQYF. As DNA, the CDR3 is TGTGCCAGCGAAGAACGGACAGGGACCTACGAGCAGTACTTC.

This rearrangement joins TRBV9 to TRBJ1-2, with 10 positions matching TRBD1. The CDR3 spans 15 residues. V dropped 3 bases and J dropped 4; count of bases not matched to a gene: 6. Looked up from germline, CDR1 is SGDLS and CDR2 is YYNGEE. The CDR3 DNA sequence: TGTGCCAGCAGCGCCCGGGACAGGGGCGCCTATGGCTACACCTTC. This sequence encodes CASSARDRGAYGYTF.

CDR3 amino acids: CASSLISGIHEQYF. CDR3 in DNA: TGTGCCAGCAGCTTGATATCAGGGATTCACGAGCAGTACTTC. The chain couples TRBV11-2 to TRBJ2-7; TRBD1 might be the D (5 bases). The CDR3 covers 14 residues. The V end was cut by 3 bases, the J end by 5 bases, with 14 bases between. In germline, CDR1 is SGHAT, CDR2 FQNNGV.

The chain carries TRBV30 and TRBJ1-5, with 8 bases identical to TRBD1. Trimming cost V 4 bases and J 2 bases; bases outside gene matches: 1. The CDR3 runs to 13 residues. Looked up from germline, CDR1 is GTSNPN and CDR2 is SVGIG (reference sequence). The CDR3 region is CAWMGQGNQPQHF. CDR3 coding DNA: TGTGCCTGGATGGGACAGGGCAATCAGCCCCAGCATTTT.

The chain is built from TRBV30 and TRBJ1-1; D remains ambiguous. V was cut by 8 bases and J by 4 bases, with 5 bases left in between. Germline-derived CDR1 and CDR2 are GTSNPN and SVGIG (reference sequence). The CDR3 has 9 residues. The CDR3 nucleotides read TGTGCCGGTGCCACTGAAGCTTTCTTT. Residues: CAGATEAFF.

V gene TRBV27 combines with J gene TRBJ1-4; TRBD1 aligns across 8 bases. V was pared by 3 bases and J by 7 bases, with 4 bases of the junction left unmatched. CDR1 and CDR2 from the germline V gene are MNHEY and SMNVEV (reference sequence). The CDR3 has 14 amino acids. The DNA for the CDR3 is TGTGCCAGCAGTTTCACAGGGGGGATTGAAAAACTGTTTTTT. Amino acid sequence: CASSFTGGIEKLFF.

The chain recombines TRBV5-1 with TRBJ2-5; 7 nucleotides align to TRBD2. This CDR3 comprises 17 residues. Germline V lookup: CDR1 SGHRS, CDR2 YFSETQ. J gave up 2 bases and V 2 bases, and 12 bases lay outside the gene matches. The CDR3 coding sequence is TGCGCCAGCAGCTTAGGTACTACAGCGGGGACGCAAGAGACCCAGTACTTC. This translates into CASSLGTTAGTQETQYF.

V gene TRBV14 combines with J gene TRBJ2-1; D is perhaps TRBD2 (6 bases). CDR3 size: 17 residues. V was pared by 0 bases and J by 0 bases, with 12 bases between. CDR1 and CDR2 (germline): SGHDN, FVKESK. The CDR3 here is CASSQDPASDSYNEQFF. The CDR3, as DNA: TGTGCCAGCAGCCAAGATCCGGCTAGCGACTCCTACAATGAGCAGTTCTTC.

The rearrangement joins TRBV24-1 to TRBJ2-1, with TRBD2 matching 7 bases. CDR3 length: 15 residues. In germline, CDR1 is KGHDR, CDR2 SFDVKD. V gave up 0 bases and J gave up 3 bases; unmatched junction bases: 1. CDR3 in amino acids: CATSDLGGGYNEQFF. DNA for the CDR3: TGTGCCACCAGTGATTTGGGCGGGGGCTACAATGAGCAGTTCTTC.

V and J are TRBV6-2 or TRBV6-3 and TRBJ2-2; D is uncertain. Germline V lookup: CDR1 MNHEY, CDR2 SVGEGT. V was cut by 2 bases and J by 4 bases, with 14 bases left in between. The length of the CDR3 is 16 residues. For the CDR3, the DNA is TGTGCCAGCAGTTACCGGCTAGTCAGACTCACCGGGGAGCTGTTTTTT. Encoded protein: CASSYRLVRLTGELFF.

The V gene is TRBV9, the J gene TRBJ1-2; D is unresolved. V was cut by 1 base and J by 2 bases, with 12 bases left in between. The CDR3 is made up of 15 amino acids. CDR1 is SGDLS, CDR2 YYNGEE, per germline. The CDR3 protein is CASSVTGVGNYGYTF. CDR3 sequence (DNA): TGTGCCAGCAGCGTAACGGGAGTCGGAAACTATGGCTACACCTTC.

The rearrangement joins TRBV9 to TRBJ1-4, with TRBD1 matching over 9 bases. Losses at the gene ends were 3 bases for V and 6 bases for J; bases not matched to a gene: 6. The CDR3 has 15 residues. Per the germline V gene, CDR1 is SGDLS and CDR2 is YYNGEE. Written as DNA, the CDR3 is TGTGCCAGCAGCGCGCCGGGACAGGGTGATGAAAAACTGTTTTTT. Translated, it gives CASSAPGQGDEKLFF.

This chain connects TRBV7-2 to TRBJ2-2; the match to TRBD2 covers 8 bases. Germline V CDR1 and CDR2: SGHTA, FQGNSA. The V and J ends lost 5 bases and 4 bases, in that order; junction bases with no gene match: 12. The CDR3 sequence is 17 residues long. In DNA, the CDR3 is TGTGCCAGCAGCCGTCTGCGGGGGGCTAATCGCACCGGGGAGCTGTTTTTT. This translates into CASSRLRGANRTGELFF. Based on the CDR3 plus reference TRBV7-2 and TRBJ2-2, the full variable domain is GAGVSQSPSNKVTEKGKDVELRCDPISGHTALYWYRQSLGQGLEFLIYFQGNSAPDKSGLPSDRFSAERTGGSVSTLTIQRTQQEDSAVYLCASSRLRGANRTGELFFGEGSRLTVL.

The chain employs TRBV2 and TRBJ1-5; weak D call: TRBD1 (6 bases). Germline V gene sequence: CDR1 SNHLY, CDR2 FYNNEI. This CDR3 spans 15 amino acids. Deletions cut 3 bases from V and 8 bases from J, with 17 bases between. CDR3 region: CASSEMGAGGEPQHF. Here the CDR3 DNA reads TGTGCCAGCAGTGAGATGGGGGCCGGGGGTGAGCCCCAGCATTTT. The variable domain in full, with the rest retrieved from reference TRBV2 and TRBJ1-5, is EPEVTQTPSHQVTQMGQEVILRCVPISNHLYFYWYRQILGQKVEFLVSFYNNEISEKSEIFDDQFSVERPDGSNFTLKIRSTKLEDSAMYFCASSEMGAGGEPQHFGDGTRLSIL.

This rearrangement joins TRBV7-2 to TRBJ1-2; possibly TRBD1 for D (6 bases). CDR3 size: 13 residues. The germline V and J ends were trimmed by 5 bases and 2 bases, with 9 bases remaining between them. CDR1 is SGHTA and CDR2 is FQGNSA in the germline V gene. CDR3 residues: CASSRDINYGYTF. In DNA form, the CDR3 reads TGTGCCAGCAGCCGGGACATAAACTATGGCTACACCTTC.

This chain links TRBV6-6 with TRBJ1-2; no firm D call. CDR1 MNHNY and CDR2 SVGAGI come from the germline V gene (reference sequence). This CDR3 is 12 amino acids long. Trimming left V 6 bases short and J 8 bases short, with 13 bases between. The CDR3: CASSMGTEGYTF. Written as DNA, the CDR3 is TGTGCCAGCAGCATGGGTACCGAGGGCTACACCTTC.

This chain uses TRBV5-6 with TRBJ1-1; D not resolved. Germline CDR1 reads SGHDT; CDR2 reads YYEEEE. Trimming shortened V by 2 bases and J by 4 bases, and 12 bases separated the two germline ends. This CDR3 comprises 14 residues. This chain's CDR3 is CASSFMLRGTEAFF. DNA of the CDR3: TGTGCCAGCAGCTTTATGTTGCGGGGCACTGAAGCTTTCTTT.

The V and J genes are TRBV9 and TRBJ2-7, with D unresolved. V lost 0 bases to trimming and J lost 2 bases, with 12 bases between them. This CDR3 contains 15 residues. Germline loops: CDR1 SGDLS, CDR2 YYNGEE. The CDR3 DNA is TGTGCCAGCAGCGTAGGTGGGTCAGCAACCTACGAGCAGTACTTC. Its protein is CASSVGGSATYEQYF.

This rearrangement joins TRBV24-1 to TRBJ2-2, with 9 nucleotides matching TRBD2. J gave up 8 bases and V 3 bases, and 12 bases lay outside the gene matches. CDR1 and CDR2 from the germline V gene are KGHDR and SFDVKD. The CDR3 sequence is 17 residues long. In nucleotides, the CDR3 is TGTGCCACCAGTGATCTGGGACTAGCCCCCGACCATGGGGAGCTGTTTTTT. Encoded protein: CATSDLGLAPDHGELFF.